This TCR beta chain originates from a study of blood T cell repertoires in COVID-19. V was trimmed by 2 bases and J by 4 bases, leaving 12 bases between them. Germline V gene lookup returns CDR1 ENHRY and CDR2 SYGVKD. The CDR3 has 15 residues. The method was immunoSEQ multiplex PCR; TCRdb's version includes in-frame clones alone and lacks a portion of them. The table shows 250,000 or so clones, with over 65% occurring only once. Sequencing was done on a sample of peripheral blood. The chain links TRBV10-3 to TRBJ2-1, with D maybe TRBD2 (6 bases). The TCR sequence derives from a woman older than 75 with acute or convalescent COVID-19. CDR3: CAISEDLAYYNEQFF. The CDR3 DNA sequence: TGTGCCATCAGTGAGGATCTAGCGTATTACAATGAGCAGTTCTTC.